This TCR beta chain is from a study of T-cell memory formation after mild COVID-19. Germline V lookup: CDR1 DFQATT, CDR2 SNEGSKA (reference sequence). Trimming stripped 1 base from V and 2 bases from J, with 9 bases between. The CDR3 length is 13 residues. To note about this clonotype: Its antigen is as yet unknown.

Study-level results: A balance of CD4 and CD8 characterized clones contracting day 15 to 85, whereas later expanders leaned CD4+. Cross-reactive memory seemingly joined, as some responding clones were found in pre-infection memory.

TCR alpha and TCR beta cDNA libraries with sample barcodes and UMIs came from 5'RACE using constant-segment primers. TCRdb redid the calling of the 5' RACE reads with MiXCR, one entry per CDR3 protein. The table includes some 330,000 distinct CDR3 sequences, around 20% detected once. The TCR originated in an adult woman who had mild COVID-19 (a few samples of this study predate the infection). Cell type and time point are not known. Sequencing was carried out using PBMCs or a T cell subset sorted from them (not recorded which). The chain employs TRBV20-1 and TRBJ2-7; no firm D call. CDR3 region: CSARVGGTYEQYF. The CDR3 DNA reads TGCAGTGCTAGAGTGGGCGGTACCTACGAGCAGTACTTC.